This T cell receptor (beta chain) stems from a study of T cell repertoires in cytomegalovirus infection. As for the study in general: The public TCR beta signatures pointed to both CMV infection and matching HLA type.

Findings and limits, study-wide: CMV-specific TCR beta clonotypes restricted by HLA-C were the ones dominating the ex vivo response. Frequencies of public TCR beta families were cumulated, and this identified carriers of CMV plus the relevant HLA.

About this clonotype: The antigen remains undetermined.

MiXCR was run by TCRdb on the reads, yielding one entry per CDR3 protein. The table includes about 360,000 distinct CDR3 sequences, less than 20% detected once. Sequencing was done on a sample of PBMCs. The TCR was taken from a human donor in good health (CMV status not recorded). Some clones in this sample may be carry-over from other donors' samples.

DNA for the CDR3: TGTGCCAGCAGAATAGCGGGGGCAGATACGCAGTATTTT. It codes for CASRIAGADTQYF. The chain combines TRBV7-9 with TRBJ2-3, with 9 bases lining up with TRBD2. The V segment lost 6 bases and the J segment 4 bases; nucleotides outside the gene matches: 2. Germline V lookup: CDR1 SEHNR, CDR2 FQNEAQ (reference sequence). The CDR3 runs 13 residues. Full variable domain (rest looked up from reference TRBV7-9 and TRBJ2-3): DTGVSQNPRHKITKRGQNVTFRCDPISEHNRLYWYRQTLGQGPEFLTYFQNEAQLEKSRLLSDRFSAERPKGSFSTLEIQRTEQGDSAMYLCASRIAGADTQYFGPGTRLTVL.